This T cell receptor beta chain was sequenced in a study of T cell repertoires in cytomegalovirus infection. The overall study: Use of recently identified HLA-C-restricted and well-studied HLA-B-restricted CMV epitopes was part of the study. A matching HLA type, together with CMV infection, was signaled by public TCR beta signatures.

Study-level points and caveats: There were carriers of CMV plus the relevant HLA, and cumulative public TCR beta family frequency identified them.

V was cut by 0 bases and J by 0 bases, with 6 bases left in between. CDR1 and CDR2 from the germline V gene are MDHEN and SYDVKM. The CDR3 sequence is 14 residues long. In the case of this clonotype: Its target is unknown.

TCRdb used MiXCR to reprocess the reads, holding one entry per CDR3 protein. Of tens of thousands of distinct CDR3 sequences in the sample, roughly 22% are singletons; the top ten hold approximately 61%. The rearrangement joins TRBV28 to TRBJ2-7; the D gene is possibly TRBD2 (5 bases). This TCR came from a human donor in good health (CMV status not recorded). Some clones in this sample may be carry-over from other donors' samples. The input for sequencing was CD8+ T cells from cultured PBMCs, taken from culture after CMV antigen stimulation. As DNA, the CDR3 is TGTGCCAGCAGTTTATGGGGGAGCTCCTACGAGCAGTACTTC. This codes for CASSLWGSSYEQYF.